These 20 T cell receptor beta chains came from one sample sequenced in a study of blood T cell repertoires in COVID-19. Assay used: immunoSEQ multiplex PCR; TCRdb lists only in-frame clones, some missing. The table has roughly 300,000 clones, about 90% seen once; the top ten hold roughly 7.1%. Sequenced input: peripheral blood. These receptor sequences come from a woman between 45 and 60 years old who had recovered from COVID-19.

The chain employs TRBV28 and TRBJ2-5, with a tentative D call TRBD1 (6 bases). This CDR3 has 15 residues. V was trimmed by 5 bases and J by 5 bases, leaving 18 bases between them. Germline-derived CDR1 and CDR2 are MDHEN and SYDVKM. This CDR3 is CASSALTGSGETQYF. The CDR3, as DNA: TGTGCCAGCAGTGCCCTCACAGGGTCCGGGGAGACCCAGTACTTC.

The CDR3 region has the DNA TGTGCCAGCAGTGGTAGGGGTGGGAATGAAAAACTGTTTTTT. It translates to CASSGRGGNEKLFF. This chain joins TRBV6-2 or TRBV6-3 and TRBJ1-4, with D perhaps matching TRBD1 (5 bases). V dropped 5 bases and J dropped 5 bases, with 12 bases sitting between them. The CDR3 totals 14 residues. Germline V lookup: CDR1 MNHEY, CDR2 SVGEGT.

This clone turned up a few times. The chain has TRBV6-5 and TRBJ1-1; maybe TRBD1 (6 bases). The CDR3 totals 14 residues. The germline gives CDR1 MNHEY, CDR2 SVGAGI. V lost 6 bases and J lost 12, with 23 bases in between. CDR3 sequence: CASRTTGPGVGTFF. The CDR3, as DNA: TGTGCCAGCAGGACTACAGGGCCCGGCGTTGGGACTTTCTTT.

CDR3 in amino acids: CASRPQGSTDTQYF. The DNA for the CDR3 is TGTGCCAGCAGACCACAGGGAAGCACAGATACGCAGTATTTT. This chain uses TRBV6-5 with TRBJ2-3; TRBD1 might be the D (6 bases). Germline-derived CDR1 and CDR2 are MNHEY and SVGAGI. There are 14 residues in the CDR3. Deletions cut 6 bases from V and 0 bases from J, with 10 bases between.

This clone appeared once. The chain recombines TRBV30 with TRBJ2-1; no clear D gene. The CDR3 is 15 residues long. Germline CDR1 reads GTSNPN; CDR2 reads SVGIG (reference sequence). Trimming removed 0 bases at V and 0 bases at J, with 9 bases between. CDR3 in DNA: TGTGCCTGGAGTGTCCGAGCAAGCTCCTACAATGAGCAGTTCTTC. Translating it yields CAWSVRASSYNEQFF.

The J gene is TRBJ2-6, the V gene TRBV10-3; 7 bases align to TRBD1. Germline assignment: CDR1 ENHRY and CDR2 SYGVKD. The CDR3 extends over 16 amino acids. J gave up 4 bases and V 3 bases, and 6 bases lay outside the gene matches. In DNA, the CDR3 is TGTGCCATCAGTGAACGACAGGGCGGCGGGGCCAACGTCCTGACTTTC. Residues: CAISERQGGGANVLTF.

V and J are TRBV6-5 and TRBJ2-2; 7 bases match TRBD2. The V gene end was trimmed by 0 bases and the J gene end by 8 bases; junction bases not matched to a gene: 6. In germline, CDR1 is MNHEY, CDR2 SVGAGI. This CDR3 contains 15 residues. CDR3 sequence: CASSYSSGGSGELFF. CDR3 coding DNA: TGTGCCAGCAGTTACTCGTCCGGGGGGTCAGGGGAGCTGTTTTTT.

This clone was observed a few times. The rearrangement uses TRBV5-4 and TRBJ2-7; TRBD2 matches 9 bases. The CDR3 has 15 amino acids. Germline lookup yields CDR1 SGHNT and CDR2 YYREEE (reference sequence). V gave up 0 bases and J gave up 5 bases; unmatched junction bases: 6. CDR3 amino acids: CASSLDPGTSHEQYF. The CDR3 DNA sequence: TGTGCCAGCAGCTTGGACCCCGGGACTAGCCACGAGCAGTACTTC.

V is TRBV10-2 and J is TRBJ1-5, with TRBD1 identical over 10 bases. This CDR3 spans 16 amino acids. Losses at the gene ends were 6 bases for V and 7 bases for J; bases not matched to a gene: 12. In germline, CDR1 is WSHSY, CDR2 SAAADI. The CDR3 here is CASRDLDRGLTQPQHF. The CDR3 nucleotides are TGCGCCAGCAGGGACCTCGACAGGGGGCTGACGCAGCCCCAGCATTTT.

This clone turned up a few times. The chain is built from TRBV28 and TRBJ2-1, with TRBD1 matching 9 bases. Germline-derived CDR1 and CDR2 are MDHEN and SYDVKM. Germline trimming cut 6 bases from V and 8 bases from J; bases unmatched to any gene: 11. This CDR3 has 15 amino acids. CDR3 amino acids: CASSLGQGLWDEQFF. The CDR3 DNA reads as TGTGCCAGCAGCCTGGGACAGGGTCTTTGGGATGAGCAGTTCTTC.

The chain employs TRBV5-1 and TRBJ2-3; 8 nucleotides line up with TRBD2. The CDR3 is 16 amino acids. The V gene's germline CDR1 is SGHRS and CDR2 YFSETQ. The V gene end was trimmed by 4 bases and the J gene end by 0 bases; junction bases not matched to a gene: 7. The CDR3 nucleotides are TGCGCCAGCAGCCTACTTGCGGGGGGAAGCACAGATACGCAGTATTTT. Residues: CASSLLAGGSTDTQYF.

The chain employs TRBV24-1 and TRBJ2-2; 9 bases are a match to TRBD2. Germline CDR1 reads KGHDR; CDR2 reads SFDVKD. This CDR3 region has 15 residues. Trimming cost V 5 bases and J 8 bases; bases outside gene matches: 8. CDR3 in DNA: TGTGCCACCAGTGGTATAGCGGGGGAGTCGGGGGAGCTGTTTTTT. Residues: CATSGIAGESGELFF.

A few counts support this clone. V and J are TRBV4-1 and TRBJ2-7; TRBD2 is a possible D gene (5 bases). V gave up 1 base and J gave up 7 bases, with 17 bases separating them. The CDR3 contains 15 residues. Germline loops: CDR1 MGHRA, CDR2 YSYEKL. The DNA of the CDR3 is TGCGCCAGCAGCCAAGGGACCCCCTCCGGCGGGGAGCAGTACTTC. The encoded protein is CASSQGTPSGGEQYF.

The chain couples TRBV6-2 or TRBV6-3 to TRBJ1-1, with D possibly TRBD1 on 5 matching bases. The germline CDR1 and CDR2 sequences are MNHEY and SVGEGT. Trimming stripped 5 bases from V and 7 bases from J, with 8 bases between. CDR3 length equals 11 residues. The DNA of the CDR3 is TGTGCCAGCAGTAGAACAGGTGAAGCTTTCTTT. It encodes CASSRTGEAFF.

The rearrangement links TRBV11-2 to TRBJ2-7; D not certain. Germline lookup yields CDR1 SGHAT and CDR2 FQNNGV. The germline V and J ends were trimmed by 4 bases and 2 bases, with 3 bases remaining between them. This CDR3 has 11 residues. The CDR3 DNA reads TGTGCCAGCAGCTCCGCCTACGAGCAGTACTTC. This gives the protein CASSSAYEQYF.

V and J are TRBV7-9 and TRBJ2-1; 10 nucleotides align to TRBD2. Germline CDR1 reads SEHNR; CDR2 reads FQNEAQ (reference sequence). The CDR3 is 17 residues long. V lost 4 bases and J lost 7; bases outside the gene matches: 13. The CDR3 reads CASSSEGSSGSFNEQFF. The CDR3 DNA sequence: TGTGCCAGCAGCTCCGAGGGCTCTAGCGGGAGCTTTAATGAGCAGTTCTTC.

This sequence joins TRBV18 and TRBJ2-5; D is uncertain. Germline V lookup: CDR1 KGHSH, CDR2 LQKENI. The CDR3 has 13 amino acids. The V gene lost 3 bases and the J gene lost 2 bases, with 7 bases spanning the gap. The CDR3 DNA reads as TGTGCCAGCTCACCTCTCACACAAGAGACCCAGTACTTC. It translates to CASSPLTQETQYF.

The chain combines TRBV7-2 with TRBJ1-2; TRBD1 might be the D (5 bases). This CDR3 comprises 14 residues. Germline values: CDR1 SGHTA, CDR2 FQGNSA. The V gene lost 0 bases and the J gene lost 1 base, with 6 bases spanning the gap. The CDR3 DNA follows: TGTGCCAGCAGCTTAGCAGGGGTTAACTATGGCTACACCTTC. It is translated as CASSLAGVNYGYTF.

The chain employs TRBV5-1 and TRBJ1-2; 9 bases line up with TRBD1. V lost 4 bases and J lost 6; bases outside the gene matches: 4. The CDR3 covers 13 residues. Per germline, CDR1 SGHRS and CDR2 YFSETQ. The CDR3 spells CASSPRQGDGYTF. CDR3 DNA: TGCGCCAGCAGCCCCCGACAGGGGGATGGCTACACCTTC.

The chain links TRBV29-1 to TRBJ1-1; TRBD1 aligns across 10 bases. V gave up 7 bases and J gave up 6 bases; unmatched junction bases: 8. Germline CDR1 reads SQVTM; CDR2 reads ANQGSEA. CDR3 length: 13 residues. In DNA, the CDR3 is TGCAGCGGACAGGGGGCGGTAGGGCCTGAAGCTTTCTTT. Amino acids: CSGQGAVGPEAFF.